These 23 T cell receptor beta chains originate from one sample sequenced in a study of identical twins. One entry per CDR3 protein results from TCRdb running MiXCR on the 5' RACE reads. The sample has hundreds of thousands of distinct CDR3 sequences; 6.5% to 8.5% are singletons. This sample was also put to use in a study of yellow fever vaccine responses in identical twins.

The sequencing sample was made of memory (CD45RO+) T cells sorted from blood. These receptors all stem from a young woman in good health.

V gene TRBV5-1 combines with J gene TRBJ2-7; the D gene is possibly TRBD2 (5 bases). Germline V gene lookup returns CDR1 SGHRS and CDR2 YFSETQ. This CDR3 spans 15 amino acids. The V and J ends lost 0 bases and 0 bases respectively, with 10 bases between them. CDR3 DNA sequence: TGCGCCAGCAGCTTGGCAAATCGGGGCTCCTACGAGCAGTACTTC. Translating it yields CASSLANRGSYEQYF.

This clonotype has only a few counts. This chain links TRBV24-1 with TRBJ2-1; maybe TRBD2 (9 bases). Germline values: CDR1 KGHDR, CDR2 SFDVKD. Trimming shortened V by 4 bases and J by 4 bases, and 22 bases separated the two germline ends. This CDR3 is 18 amino acids long. The CDR3 region is CATSEEDRVGLAYNEQFF. CDR3 in DNA: TGTGCCACCAGTGAGGAGGACAGGGTGGGACTAGCTTACAATGAGCAGTTCTTC.

The table lists this clonotype with many counts. In DNA form, the CDR3 reads TGTGCCAGCAGTGAGTATTACAATGAGCAGTTCTTC. It is translated as CASSEYYNEQFF. This sequence joins TRBV12-3 or TRBV12-4 and TRBJ2-1; D is undetermined. Between the trimmed V and J ends, which lost 5 bases and 4 bases, there was a span of 6 bases. The CDR3 is 12 amino acids.

There are a few counts of this clonotype. The chain carries TRBV2 and TRBJ2-7; TRBD1 aligns across 7 bases. CDR1 and CDR2 from the germline V gene are SNHLY and FYNNEI. With 6 bases clipped from V and 3 bases from J, the junction kept 11 bases outside the gene matches. The CDR3 length is 15 residues. CDR3 amino acids: CASRARDRVFYEQYF. The CDR3 nucleotides are TGTGCCAGCAGGGCCCGGGACAGAGTTTTCTACGAGCAGTACTTC.

This clonotype was seen at least ten times. This rearrangement joins TRBV25-1 to TRBJ1-6; no clear D. V shed 5 bases and J shed 0 bases, with 5 bases lying between them. CDR1 is MGHDK, CDR2 SYGVNS, per germline. The CDR3 spans 14 residues. The DNA for the CDR3 is TGTGCCAGCAGTCTCAACTCCTATAATTCACCCCTCCACTTT. This gives the protein CASSLNSYNSPLHF.

This clonotype was counted between two and nine times. The chain couples TRBV7-2 to TRBJ1-1, with 8 bases aligning to TRBD1. The CDR3 covers 15 residues. Germline CDR1 reads SGHTA; CDR2 reads FQGNSA. Losses at the gene ends were 2 bases for V and 1 base for J; bases not matched to a gene: 3. DNA for the CDR3: TGTGCCAGCAGCTTACCGACAGGGGAGAACACTGAAGCTTTCTTT. It specifies CASSLPTGENTEAFF.

This clonotype has only a few counts. The gene calls are TRBV9 and TRBJ2-2; D is ambiguous. Trimming shortened V by 1 base and J by 6 bases, and 7 bases separated the two germline ends. The CDR3 runs 13 residues. Germline V CDR1 and CDR2: SGDLS, YYNGEE. The DNA of the CDR3 is TGTGCCAGCAGCGTACGTCCCCCCGGGGAGCTGTTTTTT. This gives the protein CASSVRPPGELFF. The variable domain in full, with the rest retrieved from reference TRBV9 and TRBJ2-2, is DSGVTQTPKHLITATGQRVTLRCSPRSGDLSVYWYQQSLDQGLQFLIQYYNGEERAKGNILERFSAQQFPDLHSELNLSSLELGDSALYFCASSVRPPGELFFGEGSRLTVL.

V is TRBV30 and J is TRBJ2-7; D call uncertain. The germline gives CDR1 GTSNPN, CDR2 SVGIG (reference sequence). The CDR3 runs 12 residues. Trimming shortened V by 2 bases and J by 0 bases, and 5 bases separated the two germline ends. The CDR3 reads CAWSRSSYEQYF. CDR3 DNA sequence: TGTGCCTGGAGTCGCAGCTCCTACGAGCAGTACTTC.

This clonotype was recorded a few times. This chain links TRBV20-1 with TRBJ2-1; D not certain. Germline CDR1 is DFQATT and CDR2 is SNEGSKA (reference sequence). Trimming took off 0 bases at V and 12 bases at J, with 12 bases between the two ends. The CDR3 length is 12 residues. DNA for the CDR3: TGCAGTGCTAGAGATCTAGGCGTGCGGCAGTTCTTC. The encoded protein is CSARDLGVRQFF.

This clonotype was counted a few times. This chain uses TRBV6-1 with TRBJ1-6; tentatively, D is TRBD1 (6 bases). The germline CDR1 and CDR2 sequences are MNHNS and SASEGT. With 6 bases removed from V and 7 bases from J, the gap between germline ends came to 19 bases. The CDR3 sequence is 16 residues long. CDR3 sequence reads: CASSQGEGEENSPLHF. The CDR3 coding sequence is TGTGCCAGCAGCCAAGGGGAGGGGGAGGAGAATTCACCCCTCCACTTT.

The V gene is TRBV10-3, the J gene TRBJ2-4; 7 nucleotides line up with TRBD2. Trimming at V came to 6 bases and at J to 1 base, leaving 0 bases not matched to a gene. CDR1 is ENHRY, CDR2 SYGVKD, per germline. The CDR3 extends over 13 amino acids. In DNA, the CDR3 is TGTGCCATCAGGCGGGAGGCCAAAAACATTCAGTACTTC. The encoded protein is CAIRREAKNIQYF.

This clonotype was seen many times. V is TRBV29-1 and J is TRBJ2-3; 7 positions agree with TRBD1. The CDR3 is 15 residues long. In germline, CDR1 is SQVTM, CDR2 ANQGSEA. J gave up 3 bases and V 6 bases, and 12 bases lay outside the gene matches. DNA for the CDR3: TGCAGCGTGACAGGGACGCAGCCCATGACAGATACGCAGTATTTT. Its protein is CSVTGTQPMTDTQYF.

This clonotype was detected many times. This chain links TRBV4-1 with TRBJ2-7; 9 bases map to TRBD1. J gave up 5 bases and V 1 base, and 12 bases lay outside the gene matches. The CDR3 is 17 amino acids. Germline V gene sequence: CDR1 MGHRA, CDR2 YSYEKL. This CDR3 is CASSQAVLGDRENEQYF. The CDR3 DNA is TGCGCCAGCAGCCAAGCCGTCCTGGGGGACAGGGAGAACGAGCAGTACTTC.

This clonotype was observed many times. This chain connects TRBV12-3 or TRBV12-4 to TRBJ2-1; the D is unclear. Trimming left V 2 bases short and J 5 bases short, with 10 bases between. There are 14 residues in the CDR3. This CDR3 reads CASSLMIRNNEQFF. In nucleotides, the CDR3 is TGTGCCAGCAGTTTAATGATAAGGAACAATGAGCAGTTCTTC.

Only a few counts were recorded for this clonotype. The gene calls are TRBV5-1 and TRBJ2-2; D remains ambiguous. From germline, CDR1 is SGHRS and CDR2 YFSETQ. The V gene lost 3 bases and the J gene lost 0 bases, with 6 bases spanning the gap. This CDR3 spans 14 amino acids. CDR3 nucleotide sequence: TGCGCCAGCAGCTCGGCAGCGAACACCGGGGAGCTGTTTTTT. Its protein is CASSSAANTGELFF.

This clonotype was detected a few times. The genes are TRBV3-1 and TRBJ1-1; D gene uncertain. Deletions cut 0 bases from V and 4 bases from J, with 9 bases between. The CDR3 totals 14 residues. The germline V gene has CDR1 LGHDT and CDR2 YNNKEL (reference sequence). The CDR3 is CASSQDLLLTEAFF. The CDR3 bases are TGTGCCAGCAGCCAAGATCTACTCCTCACTGAAGCTTTCTTT.

This clonotype was seen many times. The chain recombines TRBV10-3 with TRBJ2-1; 9 bases are a match to TRBD1. With 0 bases clipped from V and 6 bases from J, the junction kept 0 bases outside the gene matches. Germline CDR1 is ENHRY and CDR2 is SYGVKD. CDR3 length: 14 amino acids. The chain's CDR3 is CAISESTGGNEQFF. For the CDR3, the DNA is TGTGCCATCAGTGAGTCGACAGGGGGCAATGAGCAGTTCTTC.

This chain links TRBV6-2 or TRBV6-3 with TRBJ2-2, with D tentatively TRBD1 (5 bases). Trimming pared 4 bases from V and 7 bases from J, leaving 13 bases between. Germline lookup yields CDR1 MNHEY and CDR2 SVGEGT. The length of the CDR3 is 14 residues. The CDR3 loop is CASSSFRQSGELFF. The DNA of the CDR3 is TGTGCCAGCAGTTCCTTTAGACAGAGCGGGGAGCTGTTTTTT.

V is TRBV29-1 and J is TRBJ1-1; 7 bases fit TRBD1. This CDR3 is built from 13 residues. Germline trimming cut 7 bases from V and 0 bases from J; bases unmatched to any gene: 5. Germline V CDR1 and CDR2: SQVTM, ANQGSEA. The CDR3 here is CSGWTGVNTEAFF. The DNA of the CDR3 is TGCAGCGGCTGGACAGGAGTGAACACTGAAGCTTTCTTT.

This clonotype was seen at least ten times. The chain couples TRBV12-3 or TRBV12-4 to TRBJ2-1; 7 bases are shared with TRBD2. The V and J ends lost 4 bases and 10 bases, in that order; junction bases with no gene match: 4. The CDR3 sequence is 12 residues long. The CDR3 here is CASSSPRGEQFF. In DNA form, the CDR3 reads TGTGCCAGCAGTTCCCCGCGGGGGGAGCAGTTCTTC.

The table lists this clonotype with many counts. In DNA form, the CDR3 reads TGCAGCGTTGAAGAGGTCGGTGAAAAACTGTTTTTT. Translation gives CSVEEVGEKLFF. This chain uses TRBV29-1 with TRBJ1-4, with unresolved D. With 0 bases removed from V and 7 bases from J, the gap between germline ends came to 6 bases. CDR1 is SQVTM, CDR2 ANQGSEA, per germline. The length of the CDR3 is 12 residues.

This clonotype has ten or more counts. The CDR3 spells CASSPRQGYQPQHF. CDR3 DNA sequence: TGTGCCAGCAGTCCTCGCCAGGGGTATCAGCCCCAGCATTTT. The chain is built from TRBV6-1 and TRBJ1-5; D possibly corresponds to TRBD1 (6 bases). The V and J ends lost 5 bases and 5 bases respectively, with 13 bases between them. Germline loops: CDR1 MNHNS, CDR2 SASEGT. This CDR3 region has 14 residues.

The V gene is TRBV11-2, the J gene TRBJ2-7, with D unresolved. The V and J ends lost 3 bases and 6 bases respectively, with 18 bases between them. Germline CDR1 SGHAT, CDR2 FQNNGV. CDR3 length: 15 amino acids. CDR3 DNA sequence: TGTGCCAGCAGCTTCAGTCCTGGGTCGGTCCGCGAGCAGTACTTC. Its protein product is CASSFSPGSVREQYF.